The present entry profiles one TCR beta chain with its context. This sample was included in a study of T cell responses to AZD1222 COVID-19 vaccine. Turning to the study itself: Some second doses came at about 4 weeks and others at about 12 weeks; these were pooled.

The assay was immunoSEQ multiplex PCR, and TCRdb's table has in-frame clones only and misses some. This sample has about 70,000 clones, with 65% to 85% found just once. The CDR3 covers 14 residues. Trimming pared 4 bases from V and 7 bases from J, leaving 11 bases between. Germline lookup yields CDR1 SGHAT and CDR2 FQNNGV. The material was peripheral blood, obtained on day 0 of AZD1222 vaccination. The TCR originated in an adult in good health. V is TRBV11-2 and J is TRBJ1-6, with a possible D match to TRBD1 (5 bases). As DNA, the CDR3 is TGTGCCAGCAGCTATGACAGTTCAAATTCACCCCTCCACTTT. Its protein is CASSYDSSNSPLHF.